This passage covers 27 T cell receptor beta chains from one sample sequenced in a study of blood T cell repertoires in COVID-19. Profiling relied on immunoSEQ multiplex PCR, and the TCRdb table lists in-frame clones only, not all of them. The table includes a few hundred thousand clones, roughly nine tenths detected once. The sequencing input was PBMCs or T cells enriched from blood (not recorded which). The source of these receptors is a woman aged 25 to 39 who had recovered from COVID-19.

The chain uses TRBV29-1 and TRBJ2-1; D remains ambiguous. The CDR3 has 14 residues. The germline V gene has CDR1 SQVTM and CDR2 ANQGSEA. V was pared by 3 bases and J by 2 bases, with 11 bases between. The CDR3 nucleotides read TGCAGCGTTGATGCCGGCGGAACCTACAATGAGCAGTTCTTC. Protein product: CSVDAGGTYNEQFF.

The rearrangement links TRBV7-2 to TRBJ2-7; 9 bases fit TRBD2. From germline, CDR1 is SGHTA and CDR2 FQGNSA. The V segment lost 10 bases and the J segment 2 bases; nucleotides outside the gene matches: 9. The CDR3 extends over 14 amino acids. The CDR3 DNA sequence: TGTGCCACCGCGGGGGGGGAGATCACCTACGAGCAGTACTTC. Amino acid sequence: CATAGGEITYEQYF.

The J gene is TRBJ1-4, the V gene TRBV7-9; TRBD1 matches at 9 bases. The CDR3 totals 16 residues. CDR1 is SEHNR and CDR2 is FQNEAQ in the germline V gene (reference sequence). V shed 5 bases and J 6 bases; nucleotides not matched to a gene: 10. This CDR3 is CASSGRTGVWDEKLFF. DNA for the CDR3: TGTGCCAGCAGCGGTCGGACAGGGGTGTGGGATGAAAAACTGTTTTTT.

The chain links TRBV5-1 to TRBJ1-1; D is ambiguous. This CDR3 is 13 amino acids long. The germline V gene has CDR1 SGHRS and CDR2 YFSETQ. The V end lost 3 bases, the J end lost 4 bases, and 10 bases lay between the germline ends. The CDR3 nucleotides are TGCGCCAGCAGCTCGGACTGGGGCACTGAAGCTTTCTTT. This gives the protein CASSSDWGTEAFF.

CDR3 in amino acids: CASGLAGGTDTQYF. CDR3 DNA sequence: TGTGCCAGCGGACTAGCGGGTGGCACAGATACGCAGTATTTT. The chain joins TRBV6-5 to TRBJ2-3; 11 nucleotides align to TRBD2. CDR3 size: 14 residues. Germline-derived CDR1 and CDR2 are MNHEY and SVGAGI. After removal of 8 bases from V and 1 base from J, the junction contained 2 bases not matched to a gene.

The rearrangement uses TRBV5-6 and TRBJ1-2; 8 bases agree with TRBD1. The germline V gene encodes CDR1 SGHDT and CDR2 YYEEEE. CDR3 length: 15 residues. V shed 3 bases, J shed 2 bases, and the junction held 6 bases outside the gene matches. CDR3 residues: CASSYRDRRNYGYTF. The DNA for the CDR3 is TGTGCCAGCAGCTACCGGGACAGGCGGAACTATGGCTACACCTTC. Variable domain in full (rest from reference TRBV5-6 and TRBJ1-2): DAGVTQSPTHLIKTRGQQVTLRCSPKSGHDTVSWYQQALGQGPQFIFQYYEEEERQRGNFPDRFSGHQFPNYSSELNVNALLLGDSALYLCASSYRDRRNYGYTFGSGTRLTVV.

V usage is TRBV3-1 (or the pseudogene TRBV3-2) and J usage is TRBJ1-3; 9 bases are a match to TRBD1. Unmatched junction bases numbered 5, after V lost 2 bases and J lost 3 bases. The CDR3 is 16 residues long. Germline lookup yields CDR1 LGHDT and CDR2 YNNKEL (reference sequence). The CDR3 coding sequence is TGTGCCAGCAGCCAACGGGGGACAGGGCATGGAAACACCATATATTTT. As protein: CASSQRGTGHGNTIYF.

This chain uses TRBV1 with TRBJ2-7; the table names TRBD1, a call not compared with the DNA. TRBV1 is a pseudogene locus. CDR3 length equals 16 residues. CDR3 in amino acids: CTSSQGGTASSYEQYF. The CDR3 DNA follows: TGCACCAGCAGCCAAGGAGGGACAGCGAGCTCCTACGAGCAGTACTTC.

The V and J genes are TRBV5-5 and TRBJ1-1; D remains unclear. The CDR3 contains 14 residues. In germline, CDR1 is SGHKS, CDR2 YYEKEE (reference sequence). V gave up 6 bases and J gave up 5 bases, with 17 bases separating them. For the CDR3, the DNA is TGTGCCAGCACCTCCGGGTGGACGGGAACTGAAGCTTTCTTT. It codes for CASTSGWTGTEAFF.

The rearrangement links TRBV10-3 to TRBJ1-5; tentatively, D is TRBD1 (5 bases). Trimming pared 0 bases from V and 5 bases from J, leaving 14 bases between. Germline CDR1 and CDR2: ENHRY and SYGVKD. CDR3 size: 16 residues. The CDR3: CAISESGGYGDQPQHF. CDR3 in DNA: TGTGCCATCAGTGAGTCGGGGGGGTACGGGGATCAGCCCCAGCATTTT.

The V and J genes are TRBV24-1 and TRBJ1-5; 9 nucleotides match TRBD1. In germline, CDR1 is KGHDR, CDR2 SFDVKD. This CDR3 comprises 16 residues. J was trimmed by 5 bases and V by 4 bases; bases with no gene match: 8. CDR3 coding DNA: TGTGCCACCAGTGACGCTACAGGGGGCAGCTATCAGCCCCAGCATTTT. Amino acid sequence: CATSDATGGSYQPQHF.

This sequence joins TRBV7-2 and TRBJ1-3, with 10 bases lining up with TRBD1. V lost 4 bases and J lost 3; bases outside the gene matches: 6. CDR3 size: 16 residues. Germline V gene data show CDR1 as SGHTA and CDR2 as FQGNSA. As DNA, the CDR3 is TGTGCCAGCAGCTATCTGGGACAGGGGTTTGGAAACACCATATATTTT. Translation gives CASSYLGQGFGNTIYF.

This clone has just one count. The CDR3 DNA follows: TGTGCCAGCACCTCCCAGACACTTAATTCACCCCTCCACTTT. This gives the protein CASTSQTLNSPLHF. The chain links TRBV7-9 to TRBJ1-6; D is undetermined. This CDR3 region has 14 residues. V lost 7 bases and J lost 6, with 13 bases in between. The germline V gene encodes CDR1 SEHNR and CDR2 FQNEAQ (reference sequence).

The chain has TRBV7-6 and TRBJ1-4; TRBD1 might be the D (6 bases). CDR1 SGHVS and CDR2 FNYEAQ come from the germline V gene. This CDR3 region has 16 residues. The germline V and J ends were trimmed by 5 bases and 2 bases, with 15 bases remaining between them. The CDR3 reads CASSPRGGRTNEKLFF. The CDR3 nucleotides read TGTGCCAGCAGCCCTAGGGGGGGGCGCACTAATGAAAAACTGTTTTTT.

The rearrangement joins TRBV7-2 to TRBJ2-2; a weak D match, TRBD1 (5 bases). Germline V gene sequence: CDR1 SGHTA, CDR2 FQGNSA. V lost 2 bases to trimming and J lost 5 bases, with 9 bases between them. The CDR3 loop spans 14 amino acids. The CDR3 sequence: CASSLKGITGELFF. Here the CDR3 DNA reads TGTGCCAGCAGCTTAAAGGGGATTACCGGGGAGCTGTTTTTT.

The chain uses TRBV5-6 and TRBJ1-2, with D tentatively TRBD1 (6 bases). V lost 1 base and J 3 bases, leaving 10 bases between the germline ends. Germline V gene lookup returns CDR1 SGHDT and CDR2 YYEEEE. This CDR3 has 14 amino acids. CDR3 sequence (DNA): TGTGCCAGCAGCTTGACCGGGACATACTATGGCTACACCTTC. This gives the protein CASSLTGTYYGYTF.

This chain connects TRBV9 to TRBJ2-1; D not resolved. Germline values: CDR1 SGDLS, CDR2 YYNGEE. The V gene lost 4 bases and the J gene lost 6 bases, with 14 bases spanning the gap. This CDR3 is built from 14 residues. As DNA, the CDR3 is TGTGCCAGCAGCCAAGACATCTCGTTCAATGAGCAGTTCTTC. Residues: CASSQDISFNEQFF.

This chain joins TRBV10-3 and TRBJ1-1; the match to TRBD1 covers 10 bases. The CDR3 spans 12 residues. Per the germline V gene, CDR1 is ENHRY and CDR2 is SYGVKD. The V gene end was trimmed by 11 bases and the J gene end by 5 bases; junction bases not matched to a gene: 5. The CDR3 DNA follows: TGTGCCGTCATGGGACAGGGGACTGAAGCTTTCTTT. The encoded protein is CAVMGQGTEAFF.

This chain links TRBV4-1 with TRBJ2-3, with 14 bases fitting TRBD2. From germline, CDR1 is MGHRA and CDR2 YSYEKL. The CDR3 spans 19 residues. The junction had 11 bases not matched to a gene; V was cut back by 4 bases and J by 2 bases. The CDR3 region has the DNA TGCGCCAGCAGCCGAGTACCGGGACTAGCGGGAGAGATCACAGATACGCAGTATTTT. Protein product: CASSRVPGLAGEITDTQYF.

The chain uses TRBV9 and TRBJ1-2; possible D gene TRBD1, 5 bases. Germline V gives CDR1 SGDLS, CDR2 YYNGEE. This CDR3 contains 15 residues. V lost 2 bases and J lost 4, with 15 bases in between. The CDR3 loop reads CASSVQDTARYGYTF. DNA for the CDR3: TGTGCCAGCAGCGTGCAGGACACCGCACGCTATGGCTACACCTTC.

The gene calls are TRBV7-9 and TRBJ1-1, with a tentative D call TRBD1 (5 bases). The CDR3 is made up of 14 amino acids. Per germline, CDR1 SEHNR and CDR2 FQNEAQ (reference sequence). V was clipped by 0 bases and J by 2 bases, with 7 bases between them. CDR3 nucleotide sequence: TGTGCCAGCAGCTTAGCTGACAGCAACACTGAAGCTTTCTTT. This gives the protein CASSLADSNTEAFF.

The chain combines TRBV30 with TRBJ1-3, with unresolved D. This CDR3 region has 16 residues. The germline V gene has CDR1 GTSNPN and CDR2 SVGIG (reference sequence). Trimming cost V 0 bases and J 0 bases, with 12 bases left between them. The CDR3 sequence: CAWSVSVRHSGNTIYF. The CDR3 region has the DNA TGTGCCTGGAGTGTTTCCGTCAGACACTCTGGAAACACCATATATTTT.

This chain uses TRBV7-6 with TRBJ2-6; the match to TRBD2 covers 15 bases. V was clipped by 5 bases and J by 3 bases; unmatched bases: 2. The CDR3 has 17 residues. In germline, CDR1 is SGHVS, CDR2 FNYEAQ. The CDR3 DNA sequence: TGTGCCAGCAGCCCGGGACTAGCGGGGGGTGGGGCCAACGTCCTGACTTTC. Its protein product is CASSPGLAGGGANVLTF. Variable domain in full (rest from reference TRBV7-6 and TRBJ2-6): GAGVSQSPRYKVTKRGQDVALRCDPISGHVSLYWYRQALGQGPEFLTYFNYEAQQDKSGLPNDRFSAERPEGSISTLTIQRTEQRDSAMYRCASSPGLAGGGANVLTFGAGSRLTVL.

The J gene is TRBJ2-3, the V gene TRBV19; 8 nucleotides agree with TRBD2. This CDR3 contains 18 residues. V was clipped by 6 bases and J by 1 base; unmatched bases: 15. CDR1 LNHDA and CDR2 SQIVND come from the germline V gene (reference sequence). CDR3 region: CASSYSGTSFDGTDTQYF. The CDR3, as DNA: TGTGCCAGTAGCTACTCCGGGACTAGTTTTGACGGCACAGATACGCAGTATTTT.

This sequence joins TRBV5-4 and TRBJ1-1; D call uncertain. The germline V and J ends were trimmed by 2 bases and 3 bases, with 5 bases remaining between them. The CDR3 sequence is 12 residues long. From germline, CDR1 is SGHNT and CDR2 YYREEE (reference sequence). The CDR3 region is CASSFGDTEAFF. In DNA form, the CDR3 reads TGTGCCAGCAGCTTTGGAGACACTGAAGCTTTCTTT.

CDR3 coding DNA: TGTGCCAGTAGTATGAGTAAAGCCGGGTCCACTGAAGCTTTCTTT. Protein product: CASSMSKAGSTEAFF. J is TRBJ1-1 and V is TRBV19; D not certain. With 3 bases removed from V and 4 bases from J, the gap between germline ends came to 15 bases. This CDR3 has 15 amino acids. Germline assignment: CDR1 LNHDA and CDR2 SQIVND (reference sequence).

For the CDR3, the DNA is TGTGCCAGCAGCCAAGCGCCGGAGACGGATGGCTACACCTTC. Translation: CASSQAPETDGYTF. The chain uses TRBV3-1 (or the pseudogene TRBV3-2) and TRBJ1-2; no clear D. The length of the CDR3 is 14 residues. The ends were cut back, 1 base at V and 6 bases at J, with 12 bases in the middle. Germline V gene sequence: CDR1 LGHDT, CDR2 YNNKEL (reference sequence).